These 13 T cell receptor beta chains came from one sample sequenced in a study of T cells in localized non-small cell lung cancer. Generated by immunoSEQ multiplex PCR, the TCRdb table keeps only in-frame clones and is missing some. The sample consists of under 55,000 clones, 91% of them appearing once. This material consisted of PBMCs, taken before any cancer treatment. All receptors come from a woman aged 40-70 years with stage II lung adenocarcinoma.

This clone appeared once. The V and J genes are TRBV18 and TRBJ1-3, with no clear D. V was clipped by 3 bases and J by 2 bases, with 8 bases between them. The CDR3 consists of 14 residues. Germline CDR1 KGHSH, CDR2 LQKENI. The CDR3 loop is CASSPGEPGNTIYF. The CDR3 DNA sequence: TGTGCCAGCTCACCCGGGGAGCCTGGAAACACCATATATTTT.

V and J are TRBV9 and TRBJ2-1; the match to TRBD2 covers 10 bases. J was trimmed by 3 bases and V by 0 bases; bases with no gene match: 3. Germline CDR1 SGDLS, CDR2 YYNGEE. The CDR3 extends over 16 amino acids. CDR3 sequence (DNA): TGTGCCAGCAGCGTAGGGGCTAGCGGGAGCTACAATGAGCAGTTCTTC. Translating it yields CASSVGASGSYNEQFF.

V gene TRBV7-9 combines with J gene TRBJ2-1; 7 bases agree with TRBD2. After removal of 0 bases from V and 4 bases from J, the junction contained 6 bases not matched to a gene. This CDR3 is built from 16 residues. Germline loops: CDR1 SEHNR, CDR2 FQNEAQ (reference sequence). The CDR3 region has the DNA TGTGCCAGCAGCTTAGCTGTTAGCGGGTATTACAATGAGCAGTTCTTC. Protein product: CASSLAVSGYYNEQFF.

The rearrangement links TRBV2 to TRBJ2-3; 7 positions match TRBD1. V shed 3 bases, J shed 5 bases, and the junction held 11 bases outside the gene matches. This CDR3 contains 16 residues. CDR1 and CDR2 (germline): SNHLY, FYNNEI. The chain's CDR3 is CASSDNRGEIGDTQYF. The CDR3 DNA sequence: TGTGCCAGCAGTGACAACAGGGGCGAGATCGGAGATACGCAGTATTTT.

V and J are TRBV12-5 and TRBJ2-5; 7 bases match TRBD1. CDR1 LGHNT and CDR2 FRNRAP come from the germline V gene. There are 15 residues in the CDR3. The V gene end was trimmed by 3 bases and the J gene end by 4 bases; junction bases not matched to a gene: 8. CDR3 nucleotide sequence: TGTGCTAGTGGTTTCTTAGGGGGCGCAGGAGAGACCCAGTACTTC. Residues: CASGFLGGAGETQYF. Looking up the rest from reference TRBV12-5 and TRBJ2-5 gives the full variable domain: DARVTQTPRHKVTEMGQEVTMRCQPILGHNTVFWYRQTMMQGLELLAYFRNRAPLDDSGMPKDRFSAEMPDATLATLKIQPSEPRDSAVYFCASGFLGGAGETQYFGPGTRLLVL.

This chain connects TRBV6-1 to TRBJ2-7, with D tentatively TRBD1 (5 bases). The CDR3 sequence is 17 residues long. Trimming cost V 3 bases and J 5 bases, with 23 bases left between them. The germline V gene has CDR1 MNHNS and CDR2 SASEGT. The CDR3 nucleotides are TGTGCCAGCAGTGACCTGACAGCGTCGTGGAAGGAAAACGAGCAGTACTTC. Its translation: CASSDLTASWKENEQYF.

The chain combines TRBV5-1 with TRBJ1-4, with a weak D call TRBD1 (5 bases). The ends were cut back, 4 bases at V and 7 bases at J, with 17 bases in the middle. CDR1 and CDR2 (germline): SGHRS, YFSETQ. The CDR3 has 15 residues. The CDR3 spells CASSPGYGGGEKLFF. DNA of the CDR3: TGCGCCAGCAGCCCCGGTTACGGGGGAGGTGAAAAACTGTTTTTT.

This chain uses TRBV2 with TRBJ1-2, with 7 bases identical to TRBD1. This CDR3 region has 15 residues. CDR1 and CDR2 (germline): SNHLY, FYNNEI. V was pared by 7 bases and J by 5 bases, with 13 bases of the junction left unmatched. The CDR3 DNA reads as TGTGCCAGCATCCGCCCGGGACAGCCTCCTTATGGCTACACCTTC. Translation: CASIRPGQPPYGYTF.

This chain connects TRBV5-4 to TRBJ1-2, with D possibly TRBD1 on 6 matching bases. The V gene's germline CDR1 is SGHNT and CDR2 YYREEE (reference sequence). This CDR3 is built from 14 residues. The V and J ends lost 3 bases and 10 bases respectively, with 19 bases between them. CDR3 region: CASSSLKGGGNYTF. In DNA form, the CDR3 reads TGTGCCAGCAGCTCCCTCAAGGGAGGGGGTAACTACACCTTC.

The J gene is TRBJ2-5, the V gene TRBV7-6; 8 positions agree with TRBD1. The V segment lost 5 bases and the J segment 5 bases; nucleotides outside the gene matches: 13. Germline V gene lookup returns CDR1 SGHVS and CDR2 FNYEAQ. This CDR3 has 16 amino acids. The CDR3 DNA is TGTGCCAGCAGCCAGACTCAGGGGGCAGTAGGGGAGACCCAGTACTTC. As protein: CASSQTQGAVGETQYF. The variable domain in full, completed from reference TRBV7-6 and TRBJ2-5, reads GAGVSQSPRYKVTKRGQDVALRCDPISGHVSLYWYRQALGQGPEFLTYFNYEAQQDKSGLPNDRFSAERPEGSISTLTIQRTEQRDSAMYRCASSQTQGAVGETQYFGPGTRLLVL.

The V call is TRBV28, the J call TRBJ1-1; tentative D call: TRBD1 (5 bases). Germline CDR1 reads MDHEN; CDR2 reads SYDVKM. There are 13 residues in the CDR3. The V end lost 6 bases, the J end lost 1 base, and 9 bases lay between the germline ends. Here the CDR3 DNA reads TGTGCCAGCAGGGGACCGGCGAACACTGAAGCTTTCTTT. Translating it yields CASRGPANTEAFF. Using reference TRBV28 and TRBJ1-1 for the parts outside the CDR3, the full variable domain is DVKVTQSSRYLVKRTGEKVFLECVQDMDHENMFWYRQDPGLGLRLIYFSYDVKMKEKGDIPEGYSVSREKKERFSLILESASTNQTSMYLCASRGPANTEAFFGQGTRLTVV.

This chain connects TRBV18 to TRBJ1-1, with a tentative D call TRBD1 (5 bases). Germline CDR1 and CDR2: KGHSH and LQKENI. The CDR3 spans 16 residues. Trimming shortened V by 3 bases and J by 4 bases, and 18 bases separated the two germline ends. CDR3 sequence: CASSPTRDGAPTEAFF. Written as DNA, the CDR3 is TGTGCCAGCTCACCGACGAGGGACGGAGCCCCCACTGAAGCTTTCTTT.

The V call is TRBV2, the J call TRBJ2-1; D is unresolved. Germline assignment: CDR1 SNHLY and CDR2 FYNNEI. The CDR3 covers 14 residues. Trimming removed 0 bases at V and 6 bases at J, with 9 bases between. In nucleotides, the CDR3 is TGTGCCAGCAGTGAAGCAATATCTGGCAATGAGCAGTTCTTC. This encodes CASSEAISGNEQFF.